This T cell receptor beta chain was identified during a study of blood T cells in healthy people across ages (dated by TCRdb to 2015 to 2017). Regarding the research as a whole: In model experiments, template switching captured roughly one uniquely barcoded TCR beta cDNA molecule for every two T cells. Using the same blood draw, the study looked at two additional independent replicas of 1 million unique cDNA reads for two donors, one aged 18 to 30 and the other aged 80 or older. The donors were split into four age groups: young (average about 15 years), middle-aged (roughly 42), aged (approximately 60) and long-lived (roughly 80). The study measured age-related changes in TCR beta repertoire diversity using deep sequencing normalized with unique cDNA molecular identifiers. Donors of different ages were randomly distributed across sequencing lanes to avoid experimental bias.

Library construction relied on 5' RACE. The sequencer listed for this sample is Illumina HiSeq 2500. A second PCR of about 7 to 12 cycles was performed with a sample-barcoded 5' primer and a J-beta primer mix. Each TCR beta cDNA molecule received a unique molecular identifier from a template-switch 5' adaptor carrying 12 random nucleotides. At least 2.5 million CDR3-containing paired-end reads were obtained from each sample. The Mint cDNA synthesis kit, primed by a TRBC-specific oligonucleotide, was used to synthesize first-strand cDNA from all RNA. All cDNA was treated with uracil-DNA glycosylase and then went through a first 18-cycle PCR with the universal primers M1SS and BC2_uni_R. The authors' analysis ran thus. Normalization of each sample was performed by random selection of 1 million high-quality reads, each carrying a distinct molecular identifier. Instead of being binned into consensus sequences, reads with shared molecular identifiers were discarded. MiTCR, run with a Q25 quality threshold and the strictest error-elimination algorithm, handled CDR3 identification, clonotype clustering and error correction. A nonparametric unseen species model using Euler transformation provided a lower-bound estimate of total TCR beta diversity. TCRdb trimmed public reads at Q25 via fastp, called clones via MiXCR and kept in-frame beta chains. All rows with the same CDR3 protein become a single entry with the most common DNA and genes. The authors' filters were not applied to this entry. Counted in this sample were 850,000 to 1,300,000 distinct CDR3 sequences; less than 50% of them appeared once. The leading ten clones occupy 18% of the sample.

The donors were around 39 Caucasian individuals from Russia, aged roughly 6 to 90 years, who were systemically healthy. Each donor gave 9 to 10 milliliters of peripheral blood, collected into EDTA-treated Vacutainer tubes. Ficoll-Paque density-gradient centrifugation was used to isolate PBMCs, with at least 6.5 million per sample. Total RNA, at least 6 micrograms per sample, was extracted from PBMCs with Trizol reagent. Naive CD45RAhigh/CD27high T cell percentages were measured by flow cytometry on a PBMC aliquot from every donor. Germline trimming: 2 bases from V, 6 bases from J; junction bases outside gene matches: 5. The germline V gene gives CDR1 as MNHEY and CDR2 as SVGAGI. Spanning cysteine to phenylalanine, the CDR3 consists of 16 amino acids. CDR3 DNA only is kept here, 48 bases in frame from base 1. Regarding this clonotype: Its target antigen remains unknown. No quality values exist for individual bases; no much larger clone is one base distant.

Results and caveats for the whole study, not just this receptor: Estimates of total diversity based on one million sequenced T cells were regarded as lower bounds and as underestimates. Since profiling was done on bulk unsorted PBMCs, naive and antigen-experienced compartments could not be conclusively compared. As age increased, observed TCR beta diversity per million T cells dropped in a roughly linear way, and a significant reduction was already evident by age 40. Compared with the aged group, more naive CD4+ T cells, fewer expanded clones and increased TCR diversity were shown by the long-lived group, suggesting age selection. A strong correlation was found between observed TCR beta diversity and the percentage of naive T cells measured by flow cytometry. The CMV infection status of donors was not known, potentially confounding age-related changes in expanded clonotypes.

The TCR comes from a woman in her sixties in good health. This receptor chain uses TRBV6-5 and TRBJ2-1; 12 central nucleotides agree with TRBD2. The sample was blood. The bases are TGTGCCAGCAGTTACCTCTCTAGCGGGAGGGTCAATGAGCAGTTCTTC. Its coded protein is CASSYLSSGRVNEQFF.